These T cell receptor beta chains were read from a single sample in a study of liver allograft versus peripheral blood T cells. TCRdb called the reads again in MiXCR, with one record for every CDR3 protein. Here the sample spans around 2,500 distinct CDR3 sequences, around a sixth being singletons. These receptors were obtained from a human patient who had a liver transplant. Some T cells could come from the graft donor. CDR3s include the opening cysteine and the closing phenylalanine or tryptophan. A D gene is named only where the DNA matches it firmly. The listing skips clone size in some rows; elsewhere it reads once, few, many or a size class.

D,J,size,V,DNA,CDR3
-,TRBJ2-7,medium-sized,TRBV15,TGTGCCACCTCCCCGACAGTTGACTACGAGCAGTACTTC,CATSPTVDYEQYF
TRBD1,TRBJ1-1,medium-sized,TRBV20-1,TGCAGTGCCCAACAGGGGGAGAACACTGAAGCTTTCTTT,CSAQQGENTEAFF
-,TRBJ1-2,medium-sized,TRBV25-1,TGTGCCAGCAGTGACGTCGGGACGACCTATGGCTACACCTTC,CASSDVGTTYGYTF
-,TRBJ2-7,medium-sized,TRBV11-2,TGTGCCAGCAGCCAAAGCTCCTACGAGCAGTACTTC,CASSQSSYEQYF
-,TRBJ1-2,medium-sized,TRBV6-2/TRBV6-3,TGTGCCAGCAGTTGCCTACAGGATCCCGCTAACTATGGCTACACCTTC,CASSCLQDPANYGYTF
-,TRBJ2-2,medium-sized,TRBV24-1,TGTGCCACCAGTGACAGAACGAACACCGGGGAGCTGTTTTTT,CATSDRTNTGELFF
-,TRBJ1-5,medium-sized,TRBV7-4,TGTGCCAGCAGCTTTAGACAGCCCCAGCATTTT,CASSFRQPQHF
-,TRBJ2-1,-,TRBV3-1,TGTGCCAGCAGCCAAGTCGAGGCCGGGCCCTACAATGAGCAGTTCTTC,CASSQVEAGPYNEQFF
-,TRBJ1-2,medium-sized,TRBV12-3/TRBV12-4,TGTGCCAGCAGTGCGTGGGACGGGATGAACTATGGCTACACCTTC,CASSAWDGMNYGYTF
-,TRBJ2-7,medium-sized,TRBV27,TGTGCCAGCAGTTTCGGGGCCCTTCACGAGCAGTACTTC,CASSFGALHEQYF
-,TRBJ1-5,few,TRBV11-2,TGTGCCAGCAGCTTAACAGGGAGAGGGCAGCCCCAGCATTTT,CASSLTGRGQPQHF
TRBD1,TRBJ2-7,medium-sized,TRBV13,TGTGCCAGCAGCTCCCCGGGACAGGGGAACTACGAGCAGTACTTC,CASSSPGQGNYEQYF
TRBD1,TRBJ1-2,medium-sized,TRBV11-2,TGTGCCAGCAGCCCCGGGACAGTCGTAGATGGCTACACCTTC,CASSPGTVVDGYTF